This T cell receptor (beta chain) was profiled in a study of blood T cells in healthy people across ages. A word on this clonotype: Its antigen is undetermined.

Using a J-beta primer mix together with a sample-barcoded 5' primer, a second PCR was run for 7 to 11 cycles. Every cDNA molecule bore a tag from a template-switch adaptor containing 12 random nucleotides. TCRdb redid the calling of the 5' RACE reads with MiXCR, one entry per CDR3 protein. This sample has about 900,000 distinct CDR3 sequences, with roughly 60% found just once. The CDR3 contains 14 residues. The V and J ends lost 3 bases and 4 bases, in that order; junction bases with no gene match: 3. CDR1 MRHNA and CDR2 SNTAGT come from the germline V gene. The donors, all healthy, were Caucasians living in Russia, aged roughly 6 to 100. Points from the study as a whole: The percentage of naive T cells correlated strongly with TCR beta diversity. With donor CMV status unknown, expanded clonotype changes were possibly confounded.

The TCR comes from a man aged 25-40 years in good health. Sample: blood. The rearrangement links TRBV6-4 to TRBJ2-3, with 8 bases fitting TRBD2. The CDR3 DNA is TGTGCCAGCAGTGAGCGGGGGGAGGCAGATACGCAGTATTTT. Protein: CASSERGEADTQYF.